The clone carrying this T cell receptor beta chain was picked up many times. Amplified TCR beta CDR3 regions came from RNA transcripts. A first-round RT-PCR of the TCR CDR3 used the HTBI primer set. TCRdb reprocessed the multiplex PCR reads via MiXCR and lists one record per CDR3 protein. The sample consists of fewer than 350,000 distinct CDR3 sequences, roughly 20% of them appearing once. This record belongs to a study of T cells in Graves' hyperthyroidism and ophthalmopathy. Any patient presenting with uncontrolled infection, other autoimmune disease, pregnancy or lactation was left out. The material sequenced was blood. The TCR originated in a woman in her 40s with Graves' ophthalmopathy.

CDR3 protein: CASSLGAGPGQPQHF. CDR3 DNA: TGTGCCAGCAGCTTAGGTGCAGGTCCAGGTCAGCCCCAGCATTTT. J is TRBJ1-5 and V is TRBV7-2; D is undetermined. The germline V gene has CDR1 SGHTA and CDR2 FQGNSA. The V and J ends lost 1 base and 6 bases respectively, with 13 bases between them. CDR3 length: 15 amino acids.